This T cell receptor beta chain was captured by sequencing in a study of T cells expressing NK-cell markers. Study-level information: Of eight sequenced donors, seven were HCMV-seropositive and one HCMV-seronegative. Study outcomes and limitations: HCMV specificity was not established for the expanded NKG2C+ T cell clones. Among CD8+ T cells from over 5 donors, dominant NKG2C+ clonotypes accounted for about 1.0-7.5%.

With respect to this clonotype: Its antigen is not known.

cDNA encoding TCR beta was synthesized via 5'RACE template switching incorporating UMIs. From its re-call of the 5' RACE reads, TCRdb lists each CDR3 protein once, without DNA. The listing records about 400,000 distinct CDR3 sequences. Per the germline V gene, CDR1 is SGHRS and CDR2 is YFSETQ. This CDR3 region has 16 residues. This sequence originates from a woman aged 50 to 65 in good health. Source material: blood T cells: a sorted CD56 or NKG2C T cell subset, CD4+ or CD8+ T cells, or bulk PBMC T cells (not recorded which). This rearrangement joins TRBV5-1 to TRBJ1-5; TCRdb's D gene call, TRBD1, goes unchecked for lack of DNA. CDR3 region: CASDKARGPAGQPQHF. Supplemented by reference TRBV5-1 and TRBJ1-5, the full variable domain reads KAGVTQTPRYLIKTRGQQVTLSCSPISGHRSVSWYQQTPGQGLQFLFEYFSETQRNKGNFPGRFSGRQFSNSRSEMNVSTLELGDSALYLCASDKARGPAGQPQHFGDGTRLSIL.